The source of this TCR beta chain is a study of T cells in Graves' hyperthyroidism and ophthalmopathy. Study-wide points: From stable hyperthyroidism, ophthalmopathy was separated by a 13 V-J model. Most expanded thyroid clonotypes above 0.001 also appeared in blood. Ophthalmopathy, which appeared later, was predicted by the model a median roughly 6.6 months before onset.

This clonotype came up a few times. Its antigen is currently unknown. Uncontrolled infection, other autoimmune disease, pregnancy or lactation disqualified patients from enrolment. TCR beta CDR3 regions were amplified from RNA transcripts. HTBI primers drove first-round RT-PCR of the TCR CDR3. TCRdb reprocessed the multiplex PCR reads with MiXCR, giving one entry per CDR3 protein. Among around 600,000 distinct CDR3 sequences listed, approximately 42% were seen once. Germline assignment: CDR1 DFQATT and CDR2 SNEGSKA (reference sequence). The CDR3 runs 14 residues. Trimming took 5 bases from V and 0 from J, leaving 11 bases between them.

The sequence was obtained from an adult man with Graves' disease, either hyperthyroidism or ophthalmopathy (not recorded which). The J gene is TRBJ1-5, the V gene TRBV20-1, with D possibly TRBD1 on 5 matching bases. Sequences were obtained from peripheral blood or thyroid tissue (not recorded which). The CDR3 sequence: CSAETAYSNQPQHF. In nucleotides, the CDR3 is TGCAGTGCTGAGACAGCCTATAGCAATCAGCCCCAGCATTTT.